This T cell receptor beta chain was retrieved from a study of spatial heterogeneity in lung cancer. Every individual TCR cDNA molecule carried its own unique molecular identifier, which allowed correction of PCR and sequencing errors. One entry per CDR3 protein, called by TCRdb with MiXCR from the 5' RACE reads. The sample yields roughly 46,000 distinct CDR3 sequences, 10% to 15% seen once. This clonotype was seen many times. As for time point: sample taken at primary tumor resection. Whole RNA, which was extracted from tumor, nontumor lung tissue or frozen PBMC, was sequenced without any cell sorting. Untreated early-stage non-small cell lung cancer patients, 70 to 85 in total, were the donors. This CDR3 contains 13 residues. Germline values: CDR1 MNHEY, CDR2 SVGEGT. J was trimmed by 4 bases and V by 5 bases; bases with no gene match: 4.

The chain employs TRBV6-2 or TRBV6-3 and TRBJ2-5, with TRBD2 identical over 7 bases. Sequenced here: PBMCs, sampled at surgery. The clonotype comes from a female donor with early-stage non-small cell lung cancer. CDR3 bases: TGTGCCAGCAGTACACTAGCGACAGAGACCCAGTACTTC. It encodes CASSTLATETQYF.